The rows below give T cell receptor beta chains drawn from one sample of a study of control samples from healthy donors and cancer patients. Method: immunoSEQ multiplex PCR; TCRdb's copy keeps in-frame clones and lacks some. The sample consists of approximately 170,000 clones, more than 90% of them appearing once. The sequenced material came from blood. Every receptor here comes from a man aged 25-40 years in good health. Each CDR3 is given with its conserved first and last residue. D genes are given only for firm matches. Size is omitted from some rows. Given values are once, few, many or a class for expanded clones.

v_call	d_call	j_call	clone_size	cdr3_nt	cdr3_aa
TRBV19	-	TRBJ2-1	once	TGTGCCAGCCGGACCCCGGGACAAAGGGATGAGCAGTTCTTC	CASRTPGQRDEQFF
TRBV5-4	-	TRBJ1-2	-	TGTGCCAGCAGCTTGGCCGGGTTAACTTCTAACTATGGCTACACCTTC	CASSLAGLTSNYGYTF
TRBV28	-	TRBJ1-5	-	TGTGCCAGCAGCGTAGGAGGTTCGTTCATTCTGCCCCAGCATTTT	CASSVGGSFILPQHF
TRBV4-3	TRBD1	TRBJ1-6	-	TGCGCCAGCAGCCAAGGGGGGGACAGGGATTATAATTCACCCCTCCACTTT	CASSQGGDRDYNSPLHF
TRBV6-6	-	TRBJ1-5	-	TGTGGTTCCCGGATGGGGGTAAACCAGCCCCAGCATTTT	CGSRMGVNQPQHF
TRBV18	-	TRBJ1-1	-	TGTGCCAGCTCACCGAGCGGGGGGCAATTCGCTAGCACTGAAGCTTTCTTT	CASSPSGGQFASTEAFF
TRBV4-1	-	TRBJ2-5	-	TGCGCCAGCAGCCAAGGTATTGTAGAGACCCAGTACTTC	CASSQGIVETQYF
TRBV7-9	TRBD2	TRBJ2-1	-	TGTGCCAGCAGCCCACCTAGCGGGAGCCCCAATGAGCAGTTCTTC	CASSPPSGSPNEQFF
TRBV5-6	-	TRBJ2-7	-	TGTGCCAGCAGCTTGGTCTCCAGTTCCTACGAGCAGTACTTC	CASSLVSSSYEQYF
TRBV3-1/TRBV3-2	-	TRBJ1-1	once	TGTGCCAGCAGCCCTCCGAGGGGGGGGCAGACTGAAGCTTTCTTT	CASSPPRGGQTEAFF
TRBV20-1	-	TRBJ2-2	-	TGCAGTGCTAGTAGTGGGTCCGTGGACACCGGGGAGCTGTTTTTT	CSASSGSVDTGELFF
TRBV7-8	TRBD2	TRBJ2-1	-	TGTGCCAGCAGCTCCGCCGCTCCTAGCGGTGGCAGCTCCTACAATGAGCAGTTCTTC	CASSSAAPSGGSSYNEQFF
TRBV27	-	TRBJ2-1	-	TGTGCCAGCAGTTTACTCGGACAACCCCCTTACAATGAGCAGTTCTTC	CASSLLGQPPYNEQFF
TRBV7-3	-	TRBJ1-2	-	TGTGCCAGCAGCCCGCAGGACGGGGGCTACACCTTC	CASSPQDGGYTF
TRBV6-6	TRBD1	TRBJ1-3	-	TGTGCCAGCAGTTACGGCAGGGGGCCTGGAAACACCATATATTTT	CASSYGRGPGNTIYF
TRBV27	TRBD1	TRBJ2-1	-	TGTGCCAGCAGTTCACGGGGGACAGGGGCCAATGAGCAGTTCTTC	CASSSRGTGANEQFF
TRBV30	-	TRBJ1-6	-	TGTGCCTGGAGTGTACCAGGGATACCCCTCCACTTT	CAWSVPGIPLHF
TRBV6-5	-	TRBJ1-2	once	TGTGCCAGCACCCCAAACAGGGACGGCTACACCTTC	CASTPNRDGYTF
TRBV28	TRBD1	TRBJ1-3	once	TGTGCCAGTAAAACAGGGGGCTCTGGAAACACCATATATTTT	CASKTGGSGNTIYF
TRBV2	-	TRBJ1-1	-	TGTGCCAGCAGCCGGACGGGGAACACTGAAGCTTTCTTT	CASSRTGNTEAFF
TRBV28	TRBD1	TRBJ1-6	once	TGTGCCAGCAGCCTCGGGACAGAGGCCACAAATTCACCCCTCCACTTT	CASSLGTEATNSPLHF
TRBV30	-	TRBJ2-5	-	TGTGCCTGGAGTGTATCATTTATGCAGGGCGAGCGAGAGACCCAGTACTTC	CAWSVSFMQGERETQYF
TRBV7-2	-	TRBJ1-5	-	TGTGCCAGCAGCGAATACACGGATCAGCCCCAGCATTTT	CASSEYTDQPQHF
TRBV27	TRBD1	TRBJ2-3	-	TGTGCCAGCAGTCCCGACAGGGGCCTTAGCACAGATACGCAGTATTTT	CASSPDRGLSTDTQYF
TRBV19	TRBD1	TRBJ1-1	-	TGTGCCAGTAGTATGTGGACAGGGGGGATCACTGAAGCTTTCTTT	CASSMWTGGITEAFF
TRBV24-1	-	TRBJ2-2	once	TGTGCCACCAGGGCAGGAATGGGGCCCACCGGGGAGCTGTTTTTT	CATRAGMGPTGELFF
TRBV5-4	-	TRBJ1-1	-	TGTGCCAGCAGCCAGCAATGGAACACTGAAGCTTTCTTT	CASSQQWNTEAFF
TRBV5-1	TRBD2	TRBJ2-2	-	TGCGCCAGCAGCATGGACCCCCGCGGGGGGGGGAACACCGGGGAGCTGTTTTTT	CASSMDPRGGGNTGELFF
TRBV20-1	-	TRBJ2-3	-	TGCAGTGCTAGTGTCCCTAGGGGTAACACAGATACGCAGTATTTT	CSASVPRGNTDTQYF
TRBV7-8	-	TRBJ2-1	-	TGTGCCAGCAGCCCTCTAGTTAACTCCTACAATGAGCAGTTCTTC	CASSPLVNSYNEQFF
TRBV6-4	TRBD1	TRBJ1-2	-	TGTGCCAGCAGCCCGGGACAGGGGGCTACTAACTATGGCTACACCTTC	CASSPGQGATNYGYTF
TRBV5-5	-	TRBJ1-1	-	TGTGCCAGCAGCTTTCTAACAGAAACTGAAGCTTTCTTT	CASSFLTETEAFF
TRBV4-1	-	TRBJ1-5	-	TGCGCCAGCAGCCAAGATCAGAATCAGCCCCAGCATTTT	CASSQDQNQPQHF
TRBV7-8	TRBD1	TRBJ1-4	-	TGTGCCAGCAGCTTGAAACAGGGGCTTAATGAAAAACTGTTTTTT	CASSLKQGLNEKLFF
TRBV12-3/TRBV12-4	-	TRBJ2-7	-	TGTGCCAGCAGTTTTGAGGGTACCTACGAGCAGTACTTC	CASSFEGTYEQYF